This T cell receptor beta chain was documented in a study of high-grade serous ovarian cancer treatment subgroups. About the research overall: Each sample yielded on average roughly 7,000 unique TCR beta rearrangements from about 15,000 reads. Findings and limits, study-wide: Higher neoantigen levels went with greater TCR clonal relatedness. Same-patient tumor repertoires overlapped at roughly 0.095 to 0.8; different patients barely overlapped.

Concerning this clone: Its antigen is still unknown.

The CDR3 has 14 residues. V was cut by 4 bases and J by 5 bases, with 12 bases left in between. CDR1 and CDR2 from the germline V gene are SGHTA and FQGNSA. Data came from immunoSEQ multiplex PCR; TCRdb stores just in-frame clones and leaves some out. The repertoire holds some 15,000 clones, 86% seen once, with 6% to 7% in the top ten. Tumor samples were obtained before definitive surgery or chemotherapy. Input material: tumor tissue. The sequence came from a human donor with high-grade serous ovarian cancer. The V and J genes are TRBV7-2 and TRBJ1-3; unclear D gene. The CDR3 spells CASSSRAARNTIYF. Written as DNA, the CDR3 is TGTGCCAGCAGCTCTCGGGCCGCTCGAAACACCATATATTTT. The entire variable domain, with the rest obtained from reference TRBV7-2 and TRBJ1-3, is as follows: GAGVSQSPSNKVTEKGKDVELRCDPISGHTALYWYRQSLGQGLEFLIYFQGNSAPDKSGLPSDRFSAERTGGSVSTLTIQRTQQEDSAVYLCASSSRAARNTIYFGEGSWLTVV.